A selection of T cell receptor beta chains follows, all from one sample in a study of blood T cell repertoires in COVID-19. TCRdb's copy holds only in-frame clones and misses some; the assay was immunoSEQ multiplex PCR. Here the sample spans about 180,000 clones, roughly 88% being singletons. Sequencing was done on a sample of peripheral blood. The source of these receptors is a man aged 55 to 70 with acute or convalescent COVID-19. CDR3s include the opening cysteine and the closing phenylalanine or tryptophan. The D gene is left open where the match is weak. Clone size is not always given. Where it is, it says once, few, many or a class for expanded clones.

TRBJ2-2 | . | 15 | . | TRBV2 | CASSETTPRTGELFF | TGTGCCAGCAGTGAAACAACACCCAGGACCGGGGAGCTGTTTTTT
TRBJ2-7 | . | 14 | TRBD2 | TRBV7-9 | CASSRTSGTYEQYF | TGTGCCAGCAGCCGGACTAGCGGTACCTACGAGCAGTACTTC
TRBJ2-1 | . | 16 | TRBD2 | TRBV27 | CASRSFSGSLYNEQFF | TGTGCCAGCAGGTCGTTTAGCGGGAGTCTCTACAATGAGCAGTTCTTC
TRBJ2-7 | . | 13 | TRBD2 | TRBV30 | CARHPTSGYEQYF | TGTGCCCGCCACCCCACTAGCGGTTACGAGCAGTACTTC
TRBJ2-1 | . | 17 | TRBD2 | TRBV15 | CATSGPGGRRSYNEQFF | TGTGCCACCAGCGGGCCAGGCGGGAGAAGGTCCTACAATGAGCAGTTCTTC
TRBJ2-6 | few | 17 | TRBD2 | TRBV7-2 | CASSLGASGGGANVLTF | TGTGCCAGCAGCTTAGGTGCTAGCGGGGGTGGGGCCAACGTCCTGACTTTC
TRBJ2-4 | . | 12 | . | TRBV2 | CASSGAGNIQYF | TGTGCCAGCAGTGGCGCGGGAAACATTCAGTACTTC
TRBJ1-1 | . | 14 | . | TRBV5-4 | CASSLGGLGTEAFF | TGTGCCAGCAGCTTGGGAGGGCTCGGCACTGAAGCTTTCTTT
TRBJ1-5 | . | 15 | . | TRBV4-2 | CASSQDWGGSQPQHF | TGTGCCAGCAGCCAAGATTGGGGGGGGAGCCAGCCCCAGCATTTT
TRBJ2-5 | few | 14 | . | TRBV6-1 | CASSEAVGGETQYF | TGTGCCAGCAGTGAAGCAGTAGGGGGAGAGACCCAGTACTTC
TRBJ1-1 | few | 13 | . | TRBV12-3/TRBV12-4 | CASSFLKNTEAFF | TGTGCCAGCAGTTTCCTAAAGAACACTGAAGCTTTCTTT
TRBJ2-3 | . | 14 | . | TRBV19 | CASSPTPRTDTQYF | TGTGCCAGTAGTCCGACACCTCGCACAGATACGCAGTATTTT
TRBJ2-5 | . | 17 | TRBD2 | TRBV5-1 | CASSLGGTSGYGGTQYF | TGCGCCAGCAGCTTGGGGGGCACTAGCGGCTACGGGGGGACCCAGTACTTC
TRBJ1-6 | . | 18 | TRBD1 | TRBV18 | CASSPAILDREAGSPLHF | TGTGCCAGCTCACCCGCGATACTGGACAGGGAGGCGGGATCACCCCTCCACTTT
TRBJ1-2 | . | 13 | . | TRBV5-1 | CASSLGGNYGYTF | TGCGCCAGCAGCTTAGGGGGAAACTATGGCTACACCTTC
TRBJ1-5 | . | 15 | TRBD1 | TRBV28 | CASSPRTGGSQPQHF | TGTGCCAGCAGTCCCCGGACAGGGGGCAGTCAGCCCCAGCATTTT
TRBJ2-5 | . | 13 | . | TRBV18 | CASSPPGSETQYF | TGTGCCAGCTCACCCCCAGGTTCAGAGACCCAGTACTTC
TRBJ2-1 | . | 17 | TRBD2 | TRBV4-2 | CASSQRLAPSSYNEQFF | TGTGCCAGCAGCCAGAGACTAGCGCCCAGCTCCTACAATGAGCAGTTCTTC